The T cell receptor beta chain under discussion was sequenced for a study of T cell repertoires in cytomegalovirus infection. Germline lookup yields CDR1 KGHDR and CDR2 SFDVKD. This CDR3 comprises 18 residues. V lost 2 bases to trimming and J lost 5 bases; unmatched junction nucleotides: 12. Concerning this clonotype itself: Its cognate antigen is unknown.

Using its own MiXCR run on the reads, TCRdb lists one record per CDR3 protein. In the table there are some 920,000 distinct CDR3 sequences, approximately 32% of which are singletons. This TCR came from a human donor in good health (CMV status not recorded). Some clones in this sample may be carry-over from other donors' samples. J is TRBJ2-2 and V is TRBV24-1, with 8 bases identical to TRBD1. Here the sequenced sample was cultured CD8+ T cells from PBMCs, taken from culture after CMV antigen stimulation. The CDR3 nucleotides read TGTGCCACCAGTGATTCGTTGGACAGGGCGGATAGGACCGGGGAGCTGTTTTTT. Translation: CATSDSLDRADRTGELFF.